The clone carrying this T cell receptor beta chain was recorded only once. Per the original data handling: From reference gene primer amplification, estimates of nucleated cell counts were derived. Only in-frame clones appear in the TCRdb table, and some are missing; sequencing was by immunoSEQ multiplex PCR. The D gene and trimming were derived from the DNA, and the V and J assignments and clone size from that table. Of roughly 73,000 clones listed, approximately 78% are singletons. The sample is drawn from a study of blood T cell repertoires in COVID-19. Study details: Sample material is recorded as cDNA or gDNA derived from T cells, B-cell-depleted T cells, or PBMCs.

The source is a human donor in a cohort sampled during active COVID-19. Sequencing was done on a sample of peripheral blood.

In nucleotides, the CDR3 is TGTGCCAGCAGCCAAGAAAAGACAGGGGTGAAACTGTTTTTT. It encodes CASSQEKTGVKLFF. V is TRBV4-2 and J is TRBJ1-4, with 8 bases identical to TRBD1. The CDR3 sequence is 14 residues long. Germline CDR1 reads LGHNA; CDR2 reads YNFKEQ. With V trimmed by 0 bases and J by 11 bases, 5 bases remained unmatched.